The following is a T cell receptor beta chain sequence with its context. The antigen it binds to is not known. The sample holds no much larger clone one base away, and base qualities are not on file. TCRdb names Illumina NovaSeq 6000 as the instrument used. Synthesis of TCR cDNA relied on 5'RACE template switching, a step that introduced a universal primer site along with unique molecular identifiers. Priming of cDNA synthesis was performed from both the TCR alpha and TCR beta constant segments. Libraries were amplified in two PCR steps, with sample barcodes and sequencing adapters added in the second step. Sequencing of the libraries was done on either Illumina HiSeq 2500 (2x100 bp) or NovaSeq (2x150 bp). As for the authors' bioinformatics: Reads were demultiplexed and collapsed into UMI consensus sequences with MIGEC, and V(D)J alignment was performed with MiXCR. Vaccine-responding clonotypes were identified with edgeR using replicate PBMC samples, with FDR below 0.01 and a log2 fold change above 5 up to day 15 being required. Bulk clonotypes were assigned CD4 or CD8 identity according to which sequenced CD4 or CD8 repertoire held them at higher abundance. TCRdb handled the public reads itself, with Q25 trimming in fastp and clone calling in MiXCR, and kept productive beta chains. All rows with the same CDR3 protein become a single entry with the most common DNA and genes. The V and J calls were determined by TCRdb, not by the authors. The sample profile shows around 200,000 distinct CDR3 sequences; around 10% of them were found once. The ten largest clones capture about 40% of the sample.

The data derive from a study of T cells after yellow fever vaccination (dated by TCRdb to the late 2010s). About the investigation overall: Libraries from fractions with low cell numbers were prepared with the SMART-Seq v4 Ultra Low Input RNA kit. Bulk TCR alpha and beta repertoires were sequenced longitudinally to track T-cell clones before and after primary and booster YFV17D yellow fever vaccination. Two healthy male donors, one aged 18 to 30 and one aged 30 to 40 years, were included in the cohort. Blood samples were taken at several timepoints before and after primary and secondary immunization, and bulk PBMC replicates and cell subsets were isolated. Study-wide conclusions, independent of this receptor: The secondary T-cell response was weaker than the primary response but faster, peaking on day 5 instead of day 15. Only two donors were included in the study, so the extent to which the findings can be generalized is limited. After the booster, most of the clones that had expanded following primary vaccination were detected again (roughly 96% of CD4 and around 88% of CD8), which suggests that memory was broadly maintained. A small share of clonotypes occurred in both CD4 and CD8 compartments, likely arising from convergent recombination. FACS-sorted repertoires could contain abundant contaminating clonotypes from the bulk population, so computational filtering was required.

Spanning cysteine to phenylalanine, the CDR3 consists of 14 amino acids. Kept here is only the CDR3 DNA, which spans 42 bases and is read in frame from base 1. Between the V and J ends, shortened by 3 bases and 5 bases respectively, the junction contains 10 bases. Reading the germline V gene gives CDR1 LGHNA and CDR2 YSLEER. In the paper's terms, the treatment or condition label means: live attenuated yellow fever vaccine strain. A standard Ficoll-Paque protocol was used to isolate PBMCs from peripheral blood. Dynabeads CD4 and CD8 positive selection kits were used to isolate CD4 and CD8 T-cell fractions. TriZol was used to extract RNA from bulk PBMCs, from CD4 and CD8 fractions, and from dextramer-positive and dextramer-negative fractions.

This sequence uses TRBV4-3 and TRBJ2-2, with no confidently assigned D gene. The sequence was collected from a man aged 18 to 30 who received the YFV17D yellow fever vaccine. The source was CD8+ T cells sorted from PBMCs, collected 15 days after the yellow fever booster vaccination. The CDR3 loop reads CASSHSGPTGELFF. The sequence in DNA is TGCGCCAGCAGCCACTCTGGACCAACCGGGGAGCTGTTTTTT.